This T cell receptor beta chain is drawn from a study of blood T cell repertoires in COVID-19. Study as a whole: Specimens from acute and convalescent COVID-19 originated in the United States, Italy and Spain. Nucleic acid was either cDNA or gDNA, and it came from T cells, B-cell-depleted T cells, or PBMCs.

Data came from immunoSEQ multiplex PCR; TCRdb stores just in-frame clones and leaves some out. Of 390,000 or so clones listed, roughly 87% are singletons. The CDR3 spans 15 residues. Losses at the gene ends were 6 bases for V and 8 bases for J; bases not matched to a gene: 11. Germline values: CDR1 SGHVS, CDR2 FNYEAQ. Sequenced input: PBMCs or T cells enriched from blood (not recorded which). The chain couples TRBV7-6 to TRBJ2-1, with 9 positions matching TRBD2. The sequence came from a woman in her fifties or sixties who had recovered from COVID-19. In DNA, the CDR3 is TGTGCCAGCAGTGACCTAGCGGGGCCACTCGATGAGCAGTTCTTC. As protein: CASSDLAGPLDEQFF.